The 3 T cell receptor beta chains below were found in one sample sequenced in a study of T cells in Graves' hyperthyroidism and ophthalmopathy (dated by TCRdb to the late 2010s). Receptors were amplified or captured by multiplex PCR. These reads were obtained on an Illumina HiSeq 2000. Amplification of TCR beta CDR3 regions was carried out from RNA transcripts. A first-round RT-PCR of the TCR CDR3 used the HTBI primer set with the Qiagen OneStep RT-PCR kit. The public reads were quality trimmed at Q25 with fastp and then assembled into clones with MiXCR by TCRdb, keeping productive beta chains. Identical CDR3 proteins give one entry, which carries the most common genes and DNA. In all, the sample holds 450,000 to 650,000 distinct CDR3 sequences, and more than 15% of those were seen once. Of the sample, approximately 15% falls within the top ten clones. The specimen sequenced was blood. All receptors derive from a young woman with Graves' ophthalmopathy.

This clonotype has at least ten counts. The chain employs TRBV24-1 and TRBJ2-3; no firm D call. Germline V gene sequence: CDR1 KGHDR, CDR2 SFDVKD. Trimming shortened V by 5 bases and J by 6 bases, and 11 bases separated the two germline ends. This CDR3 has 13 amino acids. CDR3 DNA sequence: TGTGCCACCAGTGTAGGCAGAGAGGATACGCAGTATTTT. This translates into CATSVGREDTQYF.

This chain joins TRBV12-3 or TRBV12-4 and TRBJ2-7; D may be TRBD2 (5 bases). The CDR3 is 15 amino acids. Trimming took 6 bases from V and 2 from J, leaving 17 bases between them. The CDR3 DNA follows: TGTGCCAGCAGCCCCTCCCTTTCGCGGGCCTACGAGCAGTACTTC. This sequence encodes CASSPSLSRAYEQYF.

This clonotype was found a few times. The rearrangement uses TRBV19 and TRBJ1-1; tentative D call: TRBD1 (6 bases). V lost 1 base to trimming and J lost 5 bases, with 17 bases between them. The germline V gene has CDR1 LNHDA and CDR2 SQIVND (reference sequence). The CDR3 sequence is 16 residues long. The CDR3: CASSIVGPGAGTEAFF. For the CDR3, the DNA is TGTGCCAGTAGTATAGTAGGGCCAGGGGCGGGGACTGAAGCTTTCTTT.